The 11 T cell receptor beta chains given below trace back to one sample, sequenced in a study of shared clonotypes between healthy human individuals. Using immunoSEQ multiplex PCR, the repertoire was profiled, and TCRdb retains in-frame clones only, with some absent. This sample has around 2,100,000 clones, with about 95% found just once. Naive CD8 cells, CD45RO-negative and positively selected for CCR7, excluded terminally differentiated effector memory CD45RA+ cells. Sequenced input: naive CD8+ T cells sorted from blood. Every receptor here comes from a man aged 18 to 29 in good health.

The chain employs TRBV4-1 and TRBJ2-1; tentative D call: TRBD1 (5 bases). The ends were cut back, 2 bases at V and 4 bases at J, with 18 bases in the middle. CDR1 is MGHRA and CDR2 is YSYEKL in the germline V gene. The CDR3 runs 17 residues. CDR3 sequence: CASSQRGALGRYNEQFF. Here the CDR3 DNA reads TGCGCCAGCAGCCAAAGGGGCGCGCTCGGACGTTACAATGAGCAGTTCTTC.

The chain has TRBV2 and TRBJ1-2; tentatively, D is TRBD1 (5 bases). This CDR3 is 12 amino acids long. Germline assignment: CDR1 SNHLY and CDR2 FYNNEI. The ends were cut back, 8 bases at V and 4 bases at J, with 11 bases in the middle. The CDR3 here is CASPDRVYGYTF. The CDR3 DNA reads as TGTGCCAGCCCCGACAGAGTCTATGGCTACACCTTC.

This clone was seen a single time. The gene calls are TRBV27 and TRBJ1-2; D uncertain. Germline V gene data show CDR1 as MNHEY and CDR2 as SMNVEV (reference sequence). The CDR3 spans 13 residues. The germline V and J ends were trimmed by 5 bases and 5 bases, with 12 bases remaining between them. The chain's CDR3 is CASSPIREYGYTF. The DNA of the CDR3 is TGTGCCAGCAGTCCGATCCGGGAGTATGGCTACACCTTC.

V is TRBV2 and J is TRBJ2-7; 10 bases are a match to TRBD1. Germline V CDR1 and CDR2: SNHLY, FYNNEI. This CDR3 spans 14 amino acids. Germline trimming cut 10 bases from V and 2 bases from J; bases unmatched to any gene: 8. The CDR3 reads CAIPRGQGPYEQYF. The CDR3 nucleotides are TGTGCCATCCCGAGGGGACAGGGGCCCTACGAGCAGTACTTC.

This chain links TRBV5-1 with TRBJ1-6; D is perhaps TRBD1 (6 bases). V shed 9 bases and J shed 7 bases, with 14 bases lying between them. This CDR3 is built from 13 residues. Germline-derived CDR1 and CDR2 are SGHRS and YFSETQ. This CDR3 is CATIGGWNSPLHF. CDR3 in DNA: TGCGCCACCATCGGGGGCTGGAATTCACCCCTCCACTTT.

The chain couples TRBV19 to TRBJ2-7, with D perhaps TRBD2 (6 bases). The germline gives CDR1 LNHDA, CDR2 SQIVND (reference sequence). The germline V and J ends were trimmed by 6 bases and 3 bases, with 15 bases remaining between them. The CDR3 sequence is 14 residues long. The CDR3 region is CASSPALALYEQYF. CDR3 DNA: TGTGCCAGTAGCCCGGCGCTAGCGCTCTACGAGCAGTACTTC.

The chain combines TRBV19 with TRBJ1-5; TRBD1 matches 9 bases. The V and J ends lost 3 bases and 9 bases, in that order; junction bases with no gene match: 9. The CDR3 consists of 15 residues. The germline gives CDR1 LNHDA, CDR2 SQIVND (reference sequence). CDR3 in DNA: TGTGCCAGTAGTATTGTAACAGGGGGCTTTCGGCCCCAGCATTTT. Its protein product is CASSIVTGGFRPQHF.

With regard to this clone: The sample holds other DNA sequences that translate to the same CDR3. The rearrangement uses TRBV5-6 and TRBJ2-5; D gene unclear. Between the trimmed V and J ends, which lost 0 bases and 5 bases, there was a span of 8 bases. The CDR3 is made up of 13 amino acids. Germline V gene data show CDR1 as SGHDT and CDR2 as YYEEEE. The CDR3 sequence: CASSLEGWETQYF. As DNA, the CDR3 is TGTGCCAGCAGCTTGGAAGGATGGGAGACCCAGTACTTC.

The chain is built from TRBV6-5 and TRBJ2-3; D is uncertain. The CDR3 sequence is 13 residues long. The germline V and J ends were trimmed by 2 bases and 6 bases, with 9 bases remaining between them. Germline CDR1 and CDR2: MNHEY and SVGAGI. CDR3 sequence: CASSYPPTDTQYF. Here the CDR3 DNA reads TGTGCCAGCAGTTACCCCCCAACGGATACGCAGTATTTT.

The V call is TRBV15, the J call TRBJ1-5; the D is unclear. CDR1 is LNHNV, CDR2 YYDKDF, per germline (reference sequence). The V end lost 3 bases, the J end lost 5 bases, and 17 bases lay between the germline ends. The CDR3 is made up of 16 amino acids. This CDR3 reads CATSSETLGYYQPQHF. DNA of the CDR3: TGTGCCACCAGCAGTGAGACATTGGGATACTATCAGCCCCAGCATTTT.

The chain is built from TRBV19 and TRBJ1-2; no clear D gene. Germline values: CDR1 LNHDA, CDR2 SQIVND (reference sequence). The ends were cut back, 3 bases at V and 8 bases at J, with 7 bases in the middle. This CDR3 has 11 amino acids. Written as DNA, the CDR3 is TGTGCCAGTAGTATTGTGGGAGGCTACACCTTC. It is translated as CASSIVGGYTF. Combining the CDR3 with reference TRBV19 and TRBJ1-2 gives the whole variable domain DGGITQSPKYLFRKEGQNVTLSCEQNLNHDAMYWYRQDPGQGLRLIYYSQIVNDFQKGDIAEGYSVSREKKESFPLTVTSAQKNPTAFYLCASSIVGGYTFGSGTRLTVV.